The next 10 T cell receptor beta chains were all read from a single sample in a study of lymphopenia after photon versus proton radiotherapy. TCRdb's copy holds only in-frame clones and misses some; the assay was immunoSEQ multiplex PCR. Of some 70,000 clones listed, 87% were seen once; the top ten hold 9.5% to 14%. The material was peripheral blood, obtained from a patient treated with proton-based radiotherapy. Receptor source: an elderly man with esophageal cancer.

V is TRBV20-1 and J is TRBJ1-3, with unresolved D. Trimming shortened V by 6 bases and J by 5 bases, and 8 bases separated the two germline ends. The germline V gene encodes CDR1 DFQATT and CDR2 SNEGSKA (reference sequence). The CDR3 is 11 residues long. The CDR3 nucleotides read TGCAGTGCAACCGAAAGAAACACCATATATTTT. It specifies CSATERNTIYF.

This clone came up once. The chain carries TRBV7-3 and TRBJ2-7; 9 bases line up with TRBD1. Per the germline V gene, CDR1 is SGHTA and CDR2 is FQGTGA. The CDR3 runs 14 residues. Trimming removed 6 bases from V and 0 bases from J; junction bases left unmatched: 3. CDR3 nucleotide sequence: TGTGCCAGCAGTAGGGACAGGGCCTCCTACGAGCAGTACTTC. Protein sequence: CASSRDRASYEQYF.

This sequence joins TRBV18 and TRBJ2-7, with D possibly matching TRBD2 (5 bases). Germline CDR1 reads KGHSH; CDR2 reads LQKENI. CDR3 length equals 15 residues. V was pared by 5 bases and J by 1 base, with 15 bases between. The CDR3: CASSSLYKRSYEQYF. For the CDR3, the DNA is TGTGCCAGCTCATCCCTATACAAGCGGTCCTACGAGCAGTACTTC.

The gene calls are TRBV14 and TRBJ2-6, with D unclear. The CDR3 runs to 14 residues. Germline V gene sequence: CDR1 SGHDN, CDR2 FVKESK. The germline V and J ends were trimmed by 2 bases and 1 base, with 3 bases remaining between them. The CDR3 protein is CASSQYSGANVLTF. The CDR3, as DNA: TGTGCCAGCAGCCAATATTCTGGGGCCAACGTCCTGACTTTC.

The CDR3, as DNA: TGTGCCAGCAGCGCAGGGACTGGGGCCAACGTCCTGACTTTC. The encoded protein is CASSAGTGANVLTF. This sequence joins TRBV6-1 and TRBJ2-6, with D possibly matching TRBD1 (5 bases). The CDR3 runs to 14 residues. The ends were cut back, 6 bases at V and 2 bases at J, with 8 bases in the middle. Germline V gives CDR1 MNHNS, CDR2 SASEGT.

Here the CDR3 reads CATSRAGQLYNEQFF. DNA of the CDR3: TGTGCCACCAGCAGAGCCGGCCAGCTCTACAATGAGCAGTTCTTC. This chain connects TRBV15 to TRBJ2-1; no clear D gene. Germline CDR1 reads LNHNV; CDR2 reads YYDKDF (reference sequence). The CDR3 runs 15 residues. The germline V and J ends were trimmed by 1 base and 3 bases, with 10 bases remaining between them.

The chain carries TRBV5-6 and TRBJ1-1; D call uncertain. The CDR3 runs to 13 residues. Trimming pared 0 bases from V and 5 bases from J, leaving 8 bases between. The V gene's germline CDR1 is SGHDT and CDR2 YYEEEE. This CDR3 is CASSLVMRTEAFF. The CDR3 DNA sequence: TGTGCCAGCAGCTTGGTAATGAGGACTGAAGCTTTCTTT.

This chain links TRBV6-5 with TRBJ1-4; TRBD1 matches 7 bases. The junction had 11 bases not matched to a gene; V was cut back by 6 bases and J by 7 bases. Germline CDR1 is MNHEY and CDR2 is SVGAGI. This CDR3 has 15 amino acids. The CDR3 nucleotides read TGTGCCAGCAGCCACAGGGGCTGGTCAGGTGAAAAACTGTTTTTT. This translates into CASSHRGWSGEKLFF.

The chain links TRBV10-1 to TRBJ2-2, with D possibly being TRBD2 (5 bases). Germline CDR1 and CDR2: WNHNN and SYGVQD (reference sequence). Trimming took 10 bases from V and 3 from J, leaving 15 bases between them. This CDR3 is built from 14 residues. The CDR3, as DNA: TGCGCCAAAACAACGGGGTTTTACACCGGGGAGCTGTTTTTT. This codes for CAKTTGFYTGELFF.

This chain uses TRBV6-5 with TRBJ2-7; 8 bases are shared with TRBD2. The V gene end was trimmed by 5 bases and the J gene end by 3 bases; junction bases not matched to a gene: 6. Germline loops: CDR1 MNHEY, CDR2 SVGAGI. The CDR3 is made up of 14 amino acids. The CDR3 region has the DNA TGTGCCAGCAGTCCTCGAGCGGGGGACTACGAGCAGTACTTC. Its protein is CASSPRAGDYEQYF.